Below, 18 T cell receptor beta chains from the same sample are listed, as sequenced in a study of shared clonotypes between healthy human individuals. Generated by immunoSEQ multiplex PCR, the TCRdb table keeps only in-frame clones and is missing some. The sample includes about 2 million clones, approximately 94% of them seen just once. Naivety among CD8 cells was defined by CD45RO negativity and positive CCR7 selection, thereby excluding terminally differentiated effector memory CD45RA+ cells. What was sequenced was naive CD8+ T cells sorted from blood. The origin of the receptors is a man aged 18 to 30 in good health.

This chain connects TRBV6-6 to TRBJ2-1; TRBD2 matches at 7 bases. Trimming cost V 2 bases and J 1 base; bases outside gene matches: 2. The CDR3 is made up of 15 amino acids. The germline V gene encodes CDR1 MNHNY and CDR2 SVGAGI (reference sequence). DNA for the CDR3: TGTGCCAGCAGTTACGGCGGGAGTTCCTACAATGAGCAGTTCTTC. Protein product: CASSYGGSSYNEQFF.

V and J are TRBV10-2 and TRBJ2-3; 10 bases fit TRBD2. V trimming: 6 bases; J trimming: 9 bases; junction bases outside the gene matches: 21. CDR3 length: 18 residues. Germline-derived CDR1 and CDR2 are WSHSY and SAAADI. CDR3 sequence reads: CASSTSGIFPGPTGTQYF. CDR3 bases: TGCGCCAGCAGCACTAGCGGGATCTTCCCCGGACCCACGGGGACGCAGTATTTT.

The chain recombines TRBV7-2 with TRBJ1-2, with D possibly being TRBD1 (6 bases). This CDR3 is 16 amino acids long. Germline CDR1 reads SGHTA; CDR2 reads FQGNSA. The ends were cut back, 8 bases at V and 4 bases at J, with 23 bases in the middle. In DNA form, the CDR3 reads TGTGCCAGCGTATCAGACGCGGGGGGCGAGATCTATGGCTACACCTTC. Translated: CASVSDAGGEIYGYTF.

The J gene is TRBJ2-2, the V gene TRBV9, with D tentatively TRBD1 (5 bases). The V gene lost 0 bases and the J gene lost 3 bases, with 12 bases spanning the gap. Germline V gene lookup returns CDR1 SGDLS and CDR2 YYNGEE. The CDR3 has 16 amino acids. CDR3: CASSVAKTVDTGELFF. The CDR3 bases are TGTGCCAGCAGCGTAGCGAAGACAGTGGACACCGGGGAGCTGTTTTTT.

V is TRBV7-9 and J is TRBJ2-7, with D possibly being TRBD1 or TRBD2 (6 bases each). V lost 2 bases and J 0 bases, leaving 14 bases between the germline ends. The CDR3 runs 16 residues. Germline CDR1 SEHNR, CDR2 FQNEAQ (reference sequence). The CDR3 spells CASSLWGAGSSYEQYF. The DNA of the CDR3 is TGTGCCAGCAGCTTATGGGGGGCCGGTAGCTCCTACGAGCAGTACTTC.

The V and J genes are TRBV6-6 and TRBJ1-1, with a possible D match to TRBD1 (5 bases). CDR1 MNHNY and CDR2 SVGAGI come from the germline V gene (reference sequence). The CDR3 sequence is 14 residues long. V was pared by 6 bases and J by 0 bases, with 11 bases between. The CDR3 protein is CASRLDSMNTEAFF. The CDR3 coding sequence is TGTGCCAGCAGACTAGACAGCATGAACACTGAAGCTTTCTTT.

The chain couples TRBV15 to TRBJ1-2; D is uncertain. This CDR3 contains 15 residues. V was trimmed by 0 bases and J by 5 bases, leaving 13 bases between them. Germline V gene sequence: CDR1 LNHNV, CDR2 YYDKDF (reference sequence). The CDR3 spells CATSRDRSGYYGYTF. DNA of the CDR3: TGTGCCACCAGCAGAGATCGGTCAGGTTATTATGGCTACACCTTC.

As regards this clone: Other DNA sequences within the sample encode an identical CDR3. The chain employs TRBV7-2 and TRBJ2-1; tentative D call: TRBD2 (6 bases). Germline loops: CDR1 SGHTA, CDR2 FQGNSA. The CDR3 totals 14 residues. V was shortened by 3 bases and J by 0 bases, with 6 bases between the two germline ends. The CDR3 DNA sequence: TGTGCCAGCAGCTTGGGGGGCTCCTACAATGAGCAGTTCTTC. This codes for CASSLGGSYNEQFF.

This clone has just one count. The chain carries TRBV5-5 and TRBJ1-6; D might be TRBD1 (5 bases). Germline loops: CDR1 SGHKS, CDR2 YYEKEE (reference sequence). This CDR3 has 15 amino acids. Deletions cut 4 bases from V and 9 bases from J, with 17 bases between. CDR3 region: CASSDFGGASSPLHF. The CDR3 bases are TGTGCCAGCAGCGATTTTGGGGGAGCTAGTTCACCCCTCCACTTT.

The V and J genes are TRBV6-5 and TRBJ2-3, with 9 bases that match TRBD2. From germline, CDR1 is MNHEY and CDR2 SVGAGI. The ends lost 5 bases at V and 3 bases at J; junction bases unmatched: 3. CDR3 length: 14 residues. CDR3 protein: CASSRLAGTDTQYF. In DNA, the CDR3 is TGTGCCAGCAGTCGGCTAGCGGGGACAGATACGCAGTATTTT.

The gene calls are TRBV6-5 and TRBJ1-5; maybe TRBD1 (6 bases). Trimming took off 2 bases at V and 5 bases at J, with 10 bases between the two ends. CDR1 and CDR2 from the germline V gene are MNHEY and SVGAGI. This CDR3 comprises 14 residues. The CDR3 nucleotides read TGTGCCAGCAGTTACGGGACAAGCCATCAGCCCCAGCATTTT. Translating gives CASSYGTSHQPQHF.

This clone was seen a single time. The CDR3 DNA is TGTGCCAGCCTGGCCCAGATAAGCACAGATACGCAGTATTTT. This codes for CASLAQISTDTQYF. V and J are TRBV2 and TRBJ2-3; D unclear. This CDR3 spans 14 amino acids. Germline V gives CDR1 SNHLY, CDR2 FYNNEI. V lost 8 bases to trimming and J lost 0 bases, with 12 bases between them.

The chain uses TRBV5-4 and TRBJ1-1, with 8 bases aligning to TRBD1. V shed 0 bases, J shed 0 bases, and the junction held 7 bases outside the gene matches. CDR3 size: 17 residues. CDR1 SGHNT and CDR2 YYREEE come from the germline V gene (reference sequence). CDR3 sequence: CASSLGQGARMNTEAFF. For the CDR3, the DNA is TGTGCCAGCAGCTTGGGGCAGGGGGCGAGGATGAACACTGAAGCTTTCTTT.

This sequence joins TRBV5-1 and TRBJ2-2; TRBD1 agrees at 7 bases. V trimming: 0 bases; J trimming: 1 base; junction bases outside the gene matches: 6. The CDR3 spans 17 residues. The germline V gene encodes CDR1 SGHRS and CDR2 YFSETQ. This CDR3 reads CASSLALQGRNTGELFF. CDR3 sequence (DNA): TGCGCCAGCAGCTTGGCCCTACAGGGGCGGAACACCGGGGAGCTGTTTTTT.

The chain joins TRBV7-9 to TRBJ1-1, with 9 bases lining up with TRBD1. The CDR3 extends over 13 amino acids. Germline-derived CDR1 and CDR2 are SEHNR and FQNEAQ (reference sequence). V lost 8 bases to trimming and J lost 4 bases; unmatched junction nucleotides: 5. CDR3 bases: TGTGCCAGCGACGGGACAGGGCCCACTGAAGCTTTCTTT. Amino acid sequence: CASDGTGPTEAFF.

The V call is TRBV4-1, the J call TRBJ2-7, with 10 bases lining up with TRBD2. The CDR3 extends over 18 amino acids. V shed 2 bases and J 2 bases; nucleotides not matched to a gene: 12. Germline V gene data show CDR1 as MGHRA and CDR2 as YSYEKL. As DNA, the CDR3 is TGCGCCAGCAGCCAAAATGCGCCCGGGACTAGCGTTGCCTACGAGCAGTACTTC. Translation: CASSQNAPGTSVAYEQYF.

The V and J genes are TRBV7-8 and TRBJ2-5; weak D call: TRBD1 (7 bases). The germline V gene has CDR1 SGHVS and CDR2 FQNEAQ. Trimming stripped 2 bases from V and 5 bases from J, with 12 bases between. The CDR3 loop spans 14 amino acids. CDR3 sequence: CASSLNPGGETQYF. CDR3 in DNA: TGTGCCAGCAGCTTAAACCCAGGGGGGGAGACCCAGTACTTC.

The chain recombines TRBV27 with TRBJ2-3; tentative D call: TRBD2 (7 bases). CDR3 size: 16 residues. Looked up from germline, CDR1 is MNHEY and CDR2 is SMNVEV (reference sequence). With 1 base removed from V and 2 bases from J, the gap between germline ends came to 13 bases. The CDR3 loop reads CASSLLIGGPTDTQYF. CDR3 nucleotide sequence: TGTGCCAGCAGTTTATTAATCGGGGGGCCCACAGATACGCAGTATTTT.